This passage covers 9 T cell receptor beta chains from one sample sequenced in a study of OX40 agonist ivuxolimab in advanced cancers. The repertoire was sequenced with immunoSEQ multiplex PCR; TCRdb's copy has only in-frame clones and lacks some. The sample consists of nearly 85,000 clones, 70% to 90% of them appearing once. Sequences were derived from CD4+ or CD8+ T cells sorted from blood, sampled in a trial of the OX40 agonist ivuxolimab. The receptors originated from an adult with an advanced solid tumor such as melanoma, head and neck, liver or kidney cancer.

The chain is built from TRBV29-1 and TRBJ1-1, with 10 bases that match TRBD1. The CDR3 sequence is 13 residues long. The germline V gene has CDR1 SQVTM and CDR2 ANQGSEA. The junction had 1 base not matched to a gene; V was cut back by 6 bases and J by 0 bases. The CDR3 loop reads CSVGQGVNTEAFF. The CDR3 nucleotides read TGCAGCGTCGGACAGGGGGTGAACACTGAAGCTTTCTTT.

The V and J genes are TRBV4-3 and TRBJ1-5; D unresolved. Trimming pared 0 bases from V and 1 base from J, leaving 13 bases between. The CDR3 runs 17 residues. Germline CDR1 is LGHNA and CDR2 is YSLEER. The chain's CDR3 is CASSQDIGRGSNQPQHF. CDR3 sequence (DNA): TGCGCCAGCAGCCAAGATATTGGTCGGGGAAGCAATCAGCCCCAGCATTTT.

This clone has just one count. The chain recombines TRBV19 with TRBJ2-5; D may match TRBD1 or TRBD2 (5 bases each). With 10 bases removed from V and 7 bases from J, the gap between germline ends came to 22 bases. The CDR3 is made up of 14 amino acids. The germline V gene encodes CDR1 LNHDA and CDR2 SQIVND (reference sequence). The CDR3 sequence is CATSDEGPTLTQYF. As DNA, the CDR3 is TGTGCCACCTCGGACGAGGGGCCTACGCTGACCCAGTACTTC.

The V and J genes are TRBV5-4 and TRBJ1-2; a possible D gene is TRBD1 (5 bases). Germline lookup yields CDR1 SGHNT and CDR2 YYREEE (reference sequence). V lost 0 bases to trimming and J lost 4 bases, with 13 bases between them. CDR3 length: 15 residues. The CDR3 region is CASSLGDGPFYGYTF. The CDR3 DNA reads TGTGCCAGCAGCTTGGGGGACGGACCCTTCTATGGCTACACCTTC.

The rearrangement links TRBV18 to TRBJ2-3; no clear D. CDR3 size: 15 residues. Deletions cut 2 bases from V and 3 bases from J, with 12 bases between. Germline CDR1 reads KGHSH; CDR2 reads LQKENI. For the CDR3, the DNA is TGTGCCAGCTCACCAAGAAGGGTTGGAACAGATACGCAGTATTTT. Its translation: CASSPRRVGTDTQYF.

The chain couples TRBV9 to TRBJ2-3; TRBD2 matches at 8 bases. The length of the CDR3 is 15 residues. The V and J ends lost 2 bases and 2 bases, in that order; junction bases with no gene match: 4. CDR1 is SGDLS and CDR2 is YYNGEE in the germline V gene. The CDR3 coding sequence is TGTGCCAGCAGCGTCGGTAGCGGGGTCACAGATACGCAGTATTTT. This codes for CASSVGSGVTDTQYF. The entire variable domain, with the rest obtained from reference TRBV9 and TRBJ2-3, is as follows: DSGVTQTPKHLITATGQRVTLRCSPRSGDLSVYWYQQSLDQGLQFLIQYYNGEERAKGNILERFSAQQFPDLHSELNLSSLELGDSALYFCASSVGSGVTDTQYFGPGTRLTVL.

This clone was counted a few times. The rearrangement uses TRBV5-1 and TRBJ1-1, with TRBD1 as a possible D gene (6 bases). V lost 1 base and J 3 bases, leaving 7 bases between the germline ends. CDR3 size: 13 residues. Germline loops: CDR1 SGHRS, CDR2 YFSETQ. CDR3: CASSLSGDTEAFF. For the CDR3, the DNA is TGCGCCAGCAGCTTGTCAGGGGACACTGAAGCTTTCTTT.

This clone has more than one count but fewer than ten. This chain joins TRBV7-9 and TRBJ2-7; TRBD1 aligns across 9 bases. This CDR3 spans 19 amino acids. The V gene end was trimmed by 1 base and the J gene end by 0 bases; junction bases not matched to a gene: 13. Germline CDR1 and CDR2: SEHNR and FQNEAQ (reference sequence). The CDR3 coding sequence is TGTGCCAGCAGCTTAGTCACCCGGGACAGGGACCCCTTCTCCTACGAGCAGTACTTC. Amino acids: CASSLVTRDRDPFSYEQYF.

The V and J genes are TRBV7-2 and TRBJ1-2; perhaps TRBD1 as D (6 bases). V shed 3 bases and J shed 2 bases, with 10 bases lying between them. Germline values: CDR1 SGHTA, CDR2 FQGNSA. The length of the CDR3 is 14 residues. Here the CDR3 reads CASSFQGQNYGYTF. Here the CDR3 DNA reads TGTGCCAGCAGCTTTCAGGGGCAAAACTATGGCTACACCTTC.